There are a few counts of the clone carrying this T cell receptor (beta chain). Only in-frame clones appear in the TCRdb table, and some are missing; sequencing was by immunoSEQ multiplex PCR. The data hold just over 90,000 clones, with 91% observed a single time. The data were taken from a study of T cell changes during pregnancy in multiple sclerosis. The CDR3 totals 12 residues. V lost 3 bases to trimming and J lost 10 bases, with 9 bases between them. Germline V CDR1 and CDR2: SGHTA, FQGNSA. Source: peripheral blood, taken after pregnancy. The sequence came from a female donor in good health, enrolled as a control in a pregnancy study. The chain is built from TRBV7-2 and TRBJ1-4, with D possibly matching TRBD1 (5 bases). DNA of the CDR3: TGTGCCAGCAGCTTTGGGGGAGGAAAACTGTTTTTT. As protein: CASSFGGGKLFF.